The rows below give T cell receptor beta chains drawn from one sample of a study of cytomegalovirus exposure and HLA in healthy donors. Data came from immunoSEQ multiplex PCR; TCRdb stores just in-frame clones and leaves some out. The data show tens of thousands of clones, 65% to 70% seen once. Specimen: PBMCs. The receptors stem from a man in his forties in good health and CMV-seropositive. Both conserved end residues are part of each CDR3. A D gene is named only where the DNA matches it firmly. Where a row states a size, it is once, few, many or the class of an expanded clone; other rows omit it.

j_call: TRBJ2-3; v_call: TRBV5-4; d_call: -; clone_size: -; cdr3_aa: CASSFGRGAADTQYF; cdr3_nt: TGTGCCAGCAGCTTCGGGCGGGGTGCGGCAGATACGCAGTATTTT
j_call: TRBJ2-5; v_call: TRBV7-9; d_call: TRBD2; clone_size: -; cdr3_aa: CASSLGGLGAPTQYF; cdr3_nt: TGTGCCAGCAGCTTAGGCGGACTAGGGGCCCCGACCCAGTACTTC
j_call: TRBJ1-2; v_call: TRBV25-1; d_call: TRBD1; clone_size: few; cdr3_aa: CASRGQGFDGYTF; cdr3_nt: TGTGCCAGCCGAGGACAGGGGTTCGATGGCTACACCTTC
j_call: TRBJ2-2; v_call: TRBV7-6; d_call: TRBD2; clone_size: -; cdr3_aa: CASSPSLAGRSTGELFF; cdr3_nt: TGTGCCAGCAGCCCCTCCCTAGCGGGGAGAAGCACCGGGGAGCTGTTTTTT
j_call: TRBJ2-3; v_call: TRBV11-3; d_call: TRBD2; clone_size: -; cdr3_aa: CASSPGLAVSTDTQYF; cdr3_nt: TGTGCCAGCAGCCCGGGACTAGCGGTTAGCACAGATACGCAGTATTTT
j_call: TRBJ2-7; v_call: TRBV19; d_call: TRBD2; clone_size: few; cdr3_aa: CASSIDPASGGGEQYF; cdr3_nt: TGTGCCAGTAGTATAGATCCCGCTAGCGGGGGAGGCGAGCAGTACTTC
j_call: TRBJ2-7; v_call: TRBV7-8; d_call: -; clone_size: -; cdr3_aa: CASSQRGRGAYEQYF; cdr3_nt: TGTGCCAGCAGCCAGAGGGGCAGGGGGGCCTACGAGCAGTACTTC
j_call: TRBJ2-2; v_call: TRBV4-2; d_call: -; clone_size: -; cdr3_aa: CASSQDLSGLHYTGELFF; cdr3_nt: TGTGCCAGCAGCCAAGATCTTTCAGGACTACACTACACCGGGGAGCTGTTTTTT
j_call: TRBJ1-1; v_call: TRBV29-1; d_call: -; clone_size: few; cdr3_aa: CSAVTGNTEAFF; cdr3_nt: TGCAGCGCCGTCACAGGGAACACTGAAGCTTTCTTT
j_call: TRBJ1-6; v_call: TRBV27; d_call: -; clone_size: -; cdr3_aa: CASNPMGGRNSPLHF; cdr3_nt: TGTGCCAGCAACCCTATGGGGGGACGGAATTCACCCCTCCACTTT
j_call: TRBJ2-7; v_call: TRBV7-6; d_call: TRBD2; clone_size: -; cdr3_aa: CASSARLAGVYEQYF; cdr3_nt: TGTGCCAGCAGCGCCCGACTAGCGGGGGTCTACGAGCAGTACTTC
j_call: TRBJ2-1; v_call: TRBV2; d_call: TRBD2; clone_size: few; cdr3_aa: CASRLAGGLFEQFF; cdr3_nt: TGTGCCAGCAGACTAGCGGGGGGGCTCTTTGAGCAGTTCTTC